What follows are 26 T cell receptor beta chains derived from one specimen sequenced in a study of T cells in Graves' hyperthyroidism and ophthalmopathy. From RNA transcripts, TCR beta CDR3 regions were amplified. An initial round of RT-PCR targeting the TCR CDR3 relied on the HTBI primer set. TCRdb fed the multiplex PCR reads into MiXCR, producing one record per CDR3 protein. Altogether about 560,000 distinct CDR3 sequences are present, 14% being singletons, with the ten largest covering around 13%. Sequencing was done on a sample of blood. All receptors derive from a woman between 40 and 50 years old with Graves' hyperthyroidism.

This chain connects TRBV7-9 to TRBJ2-2; 10 bases line up with TRBD1. The junction had 2 bases not matched to a gene; V was cut back by 5 bases and J by 2 bases. The CDR3 extends over 15 amino acids. Germline values: CDR1 SEHNR, CDR2 FQNEAQ (reference sequence). CDR3 DNA: TGTGCCAGCAGCGACAGGGGGCCCAACACCGGGGAGCTGTTTTTT. This codes for CASSDRGPNTGELFF.

This clonotype showed up many times. The chain joins TRBV6-5 to TRBJ2-7; 7 bases line up with TRBD1. The junction had 19 bases not matched to a gene; V was cut back by 0 bases and J by 8 bases. The CDR3 is made up of 18 amino acids. Germline V gene data show CDR1 as MNHEY and CDR2 as SVGAGI. The CDR3 DNA follows: TGTGCCAGCAGTTACTCGATGGACAGGCGCTTCCCCATTTTGAAGCAGTACTTC. This gives the protein CASSYSMDRRFPILKQYF.

J is TRBJ1-2 and V is TRBV6-1; 12 nucleotides align to TRBD1. This CDR3 contains 12 residues. Trimming at V came to 5 bases and at J to 10 bases, leaving 2 bases not matched to a gene. Germline CDR1 is MNHNS and CDR2 is SASEGT. CDR3 region: CASSPGQGAYTF. CDR3 coding DNA: TGTGCCAGCAGTCCGGGACAGGGGGCCTACACCTTC.

The table lists this clonotype with many counts. This chain's CDR3 is CAISLTSGSADTQYF. The CDR3 bases are TGTGCCATCAGTCTTACTAGCGGGAGTGCAGATACGCAGTATTTT. The V call is TRBV10-3, the J call TRBJ2-3; 11 nucleotides align to TRBD2. The CDR3 loop spans 15 amino acids. Per the germline V gene, CDR1 is ENHRY and CDR2 is SYGVKD. Losses at the gene ends were 5 bases for V and 4 bases for J; bases not matched to a gene: 5.

The chain has TRBV9 and TRBJ1-1; TRBD1 aligns across 9 bases. CDR3 length: 15 residues. CDR1 is SGDLS, CDR2 YYNGEE, per germline. Trimming removed 4 bases from V and 3 bases from J; junction bases left unmatched: 7. The CDR3: CASSFRDREDTEAFF. The CDR3 DNA follows: TGTGCCAGCAGCTTTCGGGACAGGGAGGACACTGAAGCTTTCTTT.

This clonotype was seen ten or more times. This chain connects TRBV6-1 to TRBJ1-1; 8 nucleotides match TRBD1. The CDR3 covers 14 residues. Germline assignment: CDR1 MNHNS and CDR2 SASEGT. Losses at the gene ends were 10 bases for V and 5 bases for J; bases not matched to a gene: 12. The CDR3 region has the DNA TGTGCCACCGCGGGACAGGAGTGGTGGACTGAAGCTTTCTTT. This codes for CATAGQEWWTEAFF.

The chain employs TRBV15 and TRBJ2-2; 8 bases align to TRBD1. The germline CDR1 and CDR2 sequences are LNHNV and YYDKDF (reference sequence). The length of the CDR3 is 16 residues. V was clipped by 1 base and J by 6 bases; unmatched bases: 7. The CDR3: CATSRGGQGGSGELFF. DNA of the CDR3: TGTGCCACCAGCAGAGGAGGACAGGGTGGATCCGGGGAGCTGTTTTTT.

The gene calls are TRBV2 and TRBJ2-7; no definite D call. With 9 bases removed from V and 6 bases from J, the gap between germline ends came to 18 bases. The V gene's germline CDR1 is SNHLY and CDR2 FYNNEI. The CDR3 sequence is 13 residues long. The CDR3 nucleotides are TGTGCCAGAGGTGCGTTATTGAATACCGAGCAGTACTTC. Translated, it gives CARGALLNTEQYF.

The table lists this clonotype with many counts. V gene TRBV27 combines with J gene TRBJ2-1, with 9 positions matching TRBD1. This CDR3 has 14 amino acids. The trim removed 6 bases at V and 6 bases at J, leaving 6 bases unmatched. Germline V gene data show CDR1 as MNHEY and CDR2 as SMNVEV (reference sequence). The CDR3 nucleotides read TGTGCCAGCAGCTGGGGACAGGGAAGCAATGAGCAGTTCTTC. It specifies CASSWGQGSNEQFF.

This clonotype was recorded once. The V call is TRBV5-6, the J call TRBJ2-7; TRBD1 matches 9 bases. The CDR3 is made up of 14 amino acids. V gave up 4 bases and J gave up 8 bases; unmatched junction bases: 10. Germline CDR1 reads SGHDT; CDR2 reads YYEEEE. CDR3: CASSQTTGTGKQYF. CDR3 bases: TGTGCCAGCAGCCAGACAACCGGGACAGGGAAGCAGTACTTC. Complete variable domain (other parts from reference TRBV5-6 and TRBJ2-7): DAGVTQSPTHLIKTRGQQVTLRCSPKSGHDTVSWYQQALGQGPQFIFQYYEEEERQRGNFPDRFSGHQFPNYSSELNVNALLLGDSALYLCASSQTTGTGKQYFGPGTRLTVT.

This clonotype was picked up many times. The V call is TRBV12-3 or TRBV12-4, the J call TRBJ2-1; 9 bases agree with TRBD2. Unmatched junction bases numbered 5, after V lost 2 bases and J lost 9 bases. This CDR3 is 14 amino acids long. The CDR3 bases are TGTGCCAGCAGTTTACCGGGACTAGCATTTGAGCAGTTCTTC. Its translation: CASSLPGLAFEQFF.

This chain links TRBV19 with TRBJ1-2, with TRBD1 matching 9 bases. The length of the CDR3 is 16 residues. With 6 bases clipped from V and 4 bases from J, the junction kept 12 bases outside the gene matches. Per the germline V gene, CDR1 is LNHDA and CDR2 is SQIVND (reference sequence). The CDR3 region is CASRITGTGPIYGYTF. The CDR3 DNA is TGTGCCAGTAGAATAACCGGGACAGGGCCTATCTATGGCTACACCTTC.

There are many counts of this clonotype. The rearrangement links TRBV11-3 to TRBJ2-1; TRBD2 agrees at 7 bases. The germline CDR1 and CDR2 sequences are SGHNT and YENEEA. The ends lost 4 bases at V and 9 bases at J; junction bases unmatched: 12. The CDR3 extends over 15 amino acids. DNA of the CDR3: TGTGCCAGCAGCTCGGAGGTTAGCGGGCTGGGTGAGCAGTTCTTC. Translating gives CASSSEVSGLGEQFF.

This clonotype was seen many times. V and J are TRBV27 and TRBJ2-7; TRBD1 agrees at 7 bases. CDR3 length equals 15 residues. Germline V gene data show CDR1 as MNHEY and CDR2 as SMNVEV (reference sequence). V was pared by 5 bases and J by 5 bases, with 12 bases of the junction left unmatched. The CDR3 nucleotides read TGTGCCAGCAGTCCGATCAGACAGGGTTTACACGAGCAGTACTTC. Protein sequence: CASSPIRQGLHEQYF.

This chain links TRBV6-1 with TRBJ2-5, with TRBD2 as a possible D gene (6 bases). Trimming cost V 3 bases and J 5 bases, with 13 bases left between them. This CDR3 spans 14 amino acids. Germline assignment: CDR1 MNHNS and CDR2 SASEGT. The CDR3, as DNA: TGTGCCAGCAGTGATCCGGGCGGGGCGGAGACCCAGTACTTC. Protein: CASSDPGGAETQYF.

This clonotype was seen many times. The rearrangement links TRBV20-1 to TRBJ2-5, with D perhaps matching TRBD2 (6 bases). The CDR3 is made up of 14 amino acids. V shed 0 bases and J shed 5 bases, with 13 bases lying between them. Germline V gene sequence: CDR1 DFQATT, CDR2 SNEGSKA (reference sequence). CDR3 nucleotide sequence: TGCAGTGCTAGAGAATACAATGGGGGGGAGACCCAGTACTTC. Its translation is CSAREYNGGETQYF.

This clonotype was counted at least ten times. The chain has TRBV28 and TRBJ2-5, with TRBD1 matching 8 bases. Trimming cost V 6 bases and J 5 bases; bases outside gene matches: 8. CDR3 length: 14 amino acids. CDR1 is MDHEN and CDR2 is SYDVKM in the germline V gene. CDR3 loop: CASRYPGGMETQYF. The CDR3 coding sequence is TGTGCCAGCAGATACCCAGGGGGCATGGAGACCCAGTACTTC.

This clonotype came up many times. The chain recombines TRBV7-2 with TRBJ2-2; D gene uncertain. CDR1 and CDR2 from the germline V gene are SGHTA and FQGNSA. There are 11 residues in the CDR3. V was cut by 7 bases and J by 4 bases, with 4 bases left in between. This chain's CDR3 is CASTVTGELFF. The DNA of the CDR3 is TGTGCCAGCACCGTCACCGGGGAGCTGTTTTTT.

This clonotype was recorded at least ten times. This chain links TRBV2 with TRBJ1-6, with D tentatively TRBD1 (5 bases). The CDR3 has 15 amino acids. V was pared by 6 bases and J by 3 bases, with 12 bases between. Per germline, CDR1 SNHLY and CDR2 FYNNEI. CDR3 in amino acids: CASRPTGIYNSPLHF. The CDR3 nucleotides read TGTGCCAGCAGACCCACAGGAATCTATAATTCACCCCTCCACTTT.

The chain carries TRBV4-1 and TRBJ2-7, with 8 bases identical to TRBD2. The trim removed 0 bases at V and 5 bases at J, leaving 12 bases unmatched. The CDR3 is made up of 17 amino acids. Germline V gene lookup returns CDR1 MGHRA and CDR2 YSYEKL. CDR3 sequence (DNA): TGCGCCAGCAGCCAAGACCGCGCGAGCGGGAGTTTAAACGAGCAGTACTTC. Translation gives CASSQDRASGSLNEQYF.

The chain joins TRBV27 to TRBJ1-5; possibly TRBD1 for D (5 bases). The germline gives CDR1 MNHEY, CDR2 SMNVEV (reference sequence). The CDR3 totals 16 residues. V lost 7 bases to trimming and J lost 0 bases, with 16 bases between them. The CDR3 nucleotides are TGTGCCAGCAAAGTCGGGGCCACCAATAGCAATCAGCCCCAGCATTTT. It codes for CASKVGATNSNQPQHF.

In its sample, this clonotype was seen many times. V usage is TRBV12-3 or TRBV12-4 and J usage is TRBJ2-5, with a tentative D call TRBD1 (6 bases). Deletions cut 10 bases from V and 5 bases from J, with 17 bases between. This CDR3 contains 13 residues. As DNA, the CDR3 is TGTGCCACCACGGACAGACCTTTGGAGACCCAGTACTTC. It encodes CATTDRPLETQYF.

This clonotype was picked up many times. The chain recombines TRBV30 with TRBJ2-7, with D perhaps being TRBD1 or TRBD2 (6 bases each). The CDR3 loop spans 14 amino acids. Trimming took off 0 bases at V and 4 bases at J, with 13 bases between the two ends. Germline V gene lookup returns CDR1 GTSNPN and CDR2 SVGIG (reference sequence). CDR3: CAWSVGGREYEQYF. CDR3 DNA sequence: TGTGCCTGGAGTGTGGGGGGCAGGGAGTACGAGCAGTACTTC.

This clonotype appeared a few times. V and J are TRBV19 and TRBJ2-6; 11 bases fit TRBD1. V gave up 5 bases and J gave up 1 base; unmatched junction bases: 10. The CDR3 contains 19 residues. Germline loops: CDR1 LNHDA, CDR2 SQIVND (reference sequence). Here the CDR3 DNA reads TGTGCCAGTAGTCCGGGACAGGGGGTCGCCCTATCTGGGGCCAACGTCCTGACTTTC. Translated: CASSPGQGVALSGANVLTF.

The chain combines TRBV29-1 with TRBJ2-3; 8 nucleotides align to TRBD2. Germline loops: CDR1 SQVTM, CDR2 ANQGSEA. With 3 bases clipped from V and 2 bases from J, the junction kept 1 base outside the gene matches. The CDR3 loop spans 13 amino acids. The CDR3 nucleotides read TGCAGCGTTGATAGCGGGAACACAGATACGCAGTATTTT. Translation: CSVDSGNTDTQYF.

The genes are TRBV6-1 and TRBJ2-2, with 10 bases matching TRBD2. Unmatched junction bases numbered 7, after V lost 0 bases and J lost 6 bases. CDR1 is MNHNS, CDR2 SASEGT, per germline. The CDR3 covers 17 residues. CDR3 amino acids: CASSEAWLAGVPGELFF. CDR3 DNA: TGTGCCAGCAGTGAAGCGTGGCTAGCGGGAGTCCCCGGGGAGCTGTTTTTT.